The present T cell receptor (beta chain) was sequenced within a study of T cells after yellow fever vaccination (dated by TCRdb to 2018 to 2020). Notes on the research overall: Libraries from fractions with low cell numbers were prepared with the SMART-Seq v4 Ultra Low Input RNA kit. Blood was collected at multiple timepoints before and after primary and secondary immunization, and bulk PBMC replicates and cell subsets were isolated. To follow T-cell clones before and after both primary and booster YFV17D yellow fever vaccination, bulk TCR alpha and beta repertoires underwent longitudinal sequencing. Two healthy male donors, one aged 18 to 29 and one aged 30 to 39 years, were included in the cohort.

Study-level results and caveats: The secondary T-cell response was found to be weaker but faster than the primary response, with a peak reached on day 5 rather than on day 15. A small fraction of clonotypes appeared in both the CD4 and CD8 compartments, likely as a result of convergent recombination. After the booster, most clones that had expanded after primary vaccination were detected again (over 95% of CD4 and more than 80% of CD8), suggesting broad maintenance of memory. Because abundant contaminating clonotypes from the bulk population could be contained in FACS-sorted repertoires, computational filtering was required. Only two donors were included in the study, so the extent to which the findings can be generalized is limited.

Synthesis of TCR cDNA relied on 5'RACE template switching, a step that introduced a universal primer site along with unique molecular identifiers. Priming for cDNA synthesis came from both the TCR alpha and TCR beta constant segments. Libraries were amplified in two PCR steps, with sample barcodes and sequencing adapters added in the second step. Sequencing of libraries was done on Illumina HiSeq 2500 (2x100 bp) or NovaSeq (2x150 bp). As for how the authors treated the data: Reads were demultiplexed and collapsed into UMI consensus sequences with MIGEC, and V(D)J alignment was performed with MiXCR. Vaccine-responding clonotypes were identified with edgeR using replicate PBMC samples, with FDR below 0.01 and a log2 fold change above 5 up to day 15 being required. Each bulk clonotype received a CD4 or CD8 identity based on whether the sequenced CD4 or CD8 repertoire contained that clonotype at higher abundance. Through fastp at Q25 and MiXCR, TCRdb rebuilt clones from the public reads, retaining in-frame beta chains. Identical CDR3 proteins give one entry, which carries the most common genes and DNA. TCRdb's processing, not the authors', yielded these V and J calls. The sample table holds 400,000 or so distinct CDR3 sequences, of which 6.2% were seen once. Of the sample, over 12% is held by the ten largest clones.

The intended sense of this specimen's treatment or condition label: live attenuated yellow fever vaccine strain. At every blood-draw timepoint, two biological replicates of bulk PBMCs were collected. A standard Ficoll-Paque protocol was used to isolate PBMCs from peripheral blood. RNA was extracted with TriZol from bulk PBMCs, CD4 and CD8 fractions, and dextramer-positive and dextramer-negative fractions. This clonotype came up a few times. No cognate antigen has been identified for it. Per-nucleotide qualities are absent, and no much larger clonotype sits a single base away. The sample consisted of PBMCs, taken 5 days after the yellow fever booster vaccination. The source of this sequence is a man in his thirties or forties who received the YFV17D yellow fever vaccine.

At the DNA level, the sequence is TGTGCCAGTAGTATAACTGTTGACCAAGAGACCCAGTACTTC. Its coded protein is CASSITVDQETQYF. In this chain, TRBV19 is recombined with TRBJ2-5, with an unclear D gene assignment. A distance of 7 bases separates the germline ends of V and J, which lose 2 bases and 0 bases respectively. The CDR1 and CDR2 encoded by the germline V gene (reference sequence) are LNHDA and SQIVND. Taken from cysteine to phenylalanine, the CDR3 has 14 residues. Left in the record is the CDR3 DNA by itself, 42 bases read in frame from the first base.